Following are 17 T cell receptor beta chains from one sample sequenced in a study of T cell repertoires in cytomegalovirus infection. TCRdb fed the reads into MiXCR, producing one record per CDR3 protein. The repertoire holds about 450,000 distinct CDR3 sequences, with roughly 30% as singletons. Sequencing was carried out using PBMCs. Receptors originate from a human donor in good health (CMV status not recorded). Some clones in this sample may be carry-over from other donors' samples.

This chain uses TRBV5-4 with TRBJ1-2; possibly TRBD1 for D (6 bases). The V and J ends lost 0 bases and 0 bases respectively, with 9 bases between them. Germline V gene data show CDR1 as SGHNT and CDR2 as YYREEE (reference sequence). The CDR3 is 15 residues long. The CDR3 sequence: CASSLGTAANYGYTF. CDR3 DNA: TGTGCCAGCAGCTTGGGGACAGCAGCTAACTATGGCTACACCTTC.

This clonotype occurred a few times. At one boundary the junction diverges from the germline segment, which might be a read error. The V call is TRBV12-3 or TRBV12-4, the J call TRBJ1-1, with 8 bases that match TRBD1. The CDR3 loop spans 13 amino acids. The CDR3 coding sequence is TGTGCCAGCAGATTAGGACAGGGCACTGAAGCTTTCTTT. Translating gives CASRLGQGTEAFF.

The table lists this clonotype with a few counts. The J gene is TRBJ1-6, the V gene TRBV20-1; 10 bases are a match to TRBD1. From germline, CDR1 is DFQATT and CDR2 SNEGSKA (reference sequence). This CDR3 contains 18 residues. Unmatched junction bases numbered 14, after V lost 2 bases and J lost 7 bases. In nucleotides, the CDR3 is TGCAGTGCTAGATCCGACAGGGGGCGCGGGATTAGGAATTCACCCCTCCACTTT. It yields the protein CSARSDRGRGIRNSPLHF.

With regard to this clonotype: At one boundary the junction diverges from the germline segment, which might be a read error. The chain combines TRBV6-2 or TRBV6-3 with TRBJ2-3; unclear D gene. CDR1 is MNHEY, CDR2 SVGEGT, per germline. The CDR3 consists of 14 residues. CDR3 protein: CSSSYSEGADTQYF. DNA for the CDR3: TGTTCCAGCAGTTACTCGGAAGGAGCAGATACGCAGTATTTT.

V usage is TRBV7-8 and J usage is TRBJ2-3, with 7 bases lining up with TRBD2. CDR1 is SGHVS, CDR2 FQNEAQ, per germline. This CDR3 is built from 14 residues. The ends lost 2 bases at V and 4 bases at J; junction bases unmatched: 3. In DNA, the CDR3 is TGTGCCAGCAGCTTACGGGGGGACGCAGATACGCAGTATTTT. Translating gives CASSLRGDADTQYF.

Notes on this clonotype: This CDR3 is missing its conserved last phenylalanine or tryptophan, likely due to a read error. This chain connects TRBV11-2 to TRBJ2-5, with no clear D. The CDR3 contains 13 residues. Between the trimmed V and J ends, which lost 3 bases and 2 bases, there was a span of 7 bases. Germline-derived CDR1 and CDR2 are SGHAT and FQNNGV. CDR3 sequence reads: CASSFSVQETQYL. The CDR3 region has the DNA TGTGCCAGCAGCTTCTCGGTTCAAGAGACCCAGTACTTA.

This clonotype was recorded at least ten times. The chain couples TRBV7-2 to TRBJ2-2, with D possibly being TRBD1 (5 bases). The germline CDR1 and CDR2 sequences are SGHTA and FQGNSA. V was pared by 5 bases and J by 7 bases, with 11 bases between. The CDR3 totals 13 residues. This CDR3 reads CASSVETVGELFF. In DNA, the CDR3 is TGTGCCAGCAGCGTCGAGACAGTCGGGGAGCTGTTTTTT.

The table lists this clonotype with many counts. V is TRBV7-2 and J is TRBJ1-2, with TRBD1 identical over 7 bases. In germline, CDR1 is SGHTA, CDR2 FQGNSA. The CDR3 has 15 residues. Losses at the gene ends were 2 bases for V and 5 bases for J; bases not matched to a gene: 8. CDR3 residues: CASSLIPGGNYGYTF. The CDR3 DNA reads TGTGCCAGCAGCTTAATCCCAGGGGGAAATTATGGCTACACCTTC. The full variable domain, in which reference TRBV7-2 and TRBJ1-2 provide the parts outside the CDR3, is GAGVSQSPSNKVTEKGKDVELRCDPISGHTALYWYRQSLGQGLEFLIYFQGNSAPDKSGLPSDRFSAERTGGSVSTLTIQRTQQEDSAVYLCASSLIPGGNYGYTFGSGTRLTVV.

This sequence joins TRBV9 and TRBJ2-2, with D possibly TRBD2 on 5 matching bases. The CDR3 is 13 residues long. With 5 bases removed from V and 5 bases from J, the gap between germline ends came to 10 bases. Per germline, CDR1 SGDLS and CDR2 YYNGEE. The CDR3 DNA follows: TGTGCCAGCAGGCCCGAGGGTACCGGGGAGCTGTTTTTT. It is translated as CASRPEGTGELFF.

This clonotype was counted only a few times. This chain uses TRBV7-2 with TRBJ2-1; 7 bases are shared with TRBD2. V was pared by 7 bases and J by 0 bases, with 9 bases of the junction left unmatched. Germline CDR1 and CDR2: SGHTA and FQGNSA. The CDR3 is 16 residues long. The CDR3 sequence is CASTLYAGVSYNEQFF. The DNA of the CDR3 is TGTGCCAGCACCCTTTACGCGGGGGTCTCCTACAATGAGCAGTTCTTC. The full variable domain, in which reference TRBV7-2 and TRBJ2-1 provide the parts outside the CDR3, is GAGVSQSPSNKVTEKGKDVELRCDPISGHTALYWYRQSLGQGLEFLIYFQGNSAPDKSGLPSDRFSAERTGGSVSTLTIQRTQQEDSAVYLCASTLYAGVSYNEQFFGPGTRLTVL.

The chain uses TRBV20-1 and TRBJ2-5; no reliable D call. This CDR3 is built from 11 residues. Germline values: CDR1 DFQATT, CDR2 SNEGSKA (reference sequence). The germline V and J ends were trimmed by 5 bases and 3 bases, with 7 bases remaining between them. In DNA form, the CDR3 reads TGCAGTGCTCGGACCAAAGAGACCCAGTACTTC. Translation gives CSARTKETQYF.

This clonotype was observed many times. This sequence joins TRBV7-8 and TRBJ1-1; perhaps TRBD1 as D (5 bases). The V gene lost 0 bases and the J gene lost 3 bases, with 11 bases spanning the gap. Germline CDR1 and CDR2: SGHVS and FQNEAQ. The CDR3 length is 15 residues. In nucleotides, the CDR3 is TGTGCCAGCAGCTTAGCTTCCAGGGTGTACACTGAAGCTTTCTTT. The encoded protein is CASSLASRVYTEAFF.

This clonotype was counted many times. J is TRBJ2-3 and V is TRBV7-6; D may be TRBD2 (5 bases). CDR1 is SGHVS and CDR2 is FNYEAQ in the germline V gene. V was trimmed by 1 base and J by 4 bases, leaving 12 bases between them. The CDR3 covers 15 residues. Here the CDR3 reads CASSLGLARPDTQYF. CDR3 coding DNA: TGTGCCAGCAGCTTAGGGCTAGCTCGTCCAGATACGCAGTATTTT.

CDR3 nucleotide sequence: TGTGCCATCAGTCCCTCGGGGAACAATCAGCCCCAGCATTTT. As protein: CAISPSGNNQPQHF. This rearrangement joins TRBV10-3 to TRBJ1-5; no definite D call. This CDR3 has 14 residues. Looked up from germline, CDR1 is ENHRY and CDR2 is SYGVKD. V lost 5 bases and J 3 bases, leaving 11 bases between the germline ends.

This clonotype was counted a few times. The chain carries TRBV24-1 and TRBJ1-1; 7 nucleotides align to TRBD1. With V trimmed by 2 bases and J by 1 base, 3 bases remained unmatched. The germline V gene encodes CDR1 KGHDR and CDR2 SFDVKD. This CDR3 is built from 15 residues. The CDR3 sequence is CATSDSGTANTEAFF. In nucleotides, the CDR3 is TGTGCCACCAGTGATTCGGGGACAGCGAACACTGAAGCTTTCTTT.

The rearrangement links TRBV6-8 to TRBJ2-3; D is uncertain. Germline loops: CDR1 MNHGY, CDR2 SAAAGT. Trimming left V 0 bases short and J 1 base short, with 8 bases between. CDR3 size: 15 residues. CDR3 sequence: CASSYSGFGTDTQYF. In nucleotides, the CDR3 is TGTGCCAGCAGTTACTCGGGTTTCGGCACAGATACGCAGTATTTT.

This clonotype was observed a few times. V usage is TRBV7-9 and J usage is TRBJ2-7; D perhaps matches TRBD2 (6 bases). The CDR3 loop spans 14 amino acids. With 7 bases removed from V and 0 bases from J, the gap between germline ends came to 13 bases. Germline V gene data show CDR1 as SEHNR and CDR2 as FQNEAQ (reference sequence). The CDR3 region has the DNA TGTGCCAGCACGCCGCGGGACGTCTCCTACGAGCAGTACTTC. Translating gives CASTPRDVSYEQYF. Supplemented by reference TRBV7-9 and TRBJ2-7, the full variable domain reads DTGVSQNPRHKITKRGQNVTFRCDPISEHNRLYWYRQTLGQGPEFLTYFQNEAQLEKSRLLSDRFSAERPKGSFSTLEIQRTEQGDSAMYLCASTPRDVSYEQYFGPGTRLTVT.